This TCR beta chain derives from a study of T-cell reconstitution after alpha-beta-depleted transplantation in children. Study-wide findings and caveats: At the one-year point after transplant, T-cell counts and TCRbeta diversity were found to come mostly from T cells that had been newly produced. Elevated TCRbeta diversity at day 60 was traced, in some patients, to surviving recipient T cells and thymic progenitors. Roughly two months post-transplant, alpha-beta T cells reportedly originated from several hundred graft clones that had expanded.

A few counts support this clonotype. Its antigen is not identified. TCRbeta library preparation incorporated unique molecular identifiers. TCRdb reprocessed the PCR reads with MiXCR, giving one entry per CDR3 protein. Altogether 500,000 to 750,000 distinct CDR3 sequences are present, about a quarter being singletons, with the ten largest covering around a third. The CDR3 extends over 13 amino acids. In germline, CDR1 is DFQATT, CDR2 SNEGSKA (reference sequence). Between the trimmed V and J ends, which lost 1 base and 7 bases, there was a span of 14 bases. The chain recombines TRBV20-1 with TRBJ2-7; no reliable D call. The source of this sequence is a boy in the first two years of life with Wiskott-Aldrich syndrome, due to receive a stem cell transplant. The sample in question was PBMCs, obtained before TCRalphabeta/CD19-depleted stem cell transplant. CDR3 sequence: CSARVGGTMEQYF. Written as DNA, the CDR3 is TGCAGTGCTAGAGTGGGCGGAACTATGGAGCAGTACTTC.